The 21 T cell receptor beta chains presented below share a single source sample, sequenced in a study of T-cell memory formation after mild COVID-19. TCRdb re-analysed the 5' RACE reads in MiXCR, keeping a single row per CDR3 protein. The table records about 180,000 distinct CDR3 sequences, about a sixth of them present only once. The sample taken for sequencing was PBMCs or a T cell subset sorted from them (not recorded which). These TCRs come from an adult woman who had mild COVID-19 (a few samples of this study predate the infection). Cell type and time point are not known.

This clonotype was seen at least ten times. The chain has TRBV7-2 and TRBJ2-3; D is undetermined. The CDR3 is 13 amino acids. From germline, CDR1 is SGHTA and CDR2 FQGNSA. CDR3 in amino acids: CASRPAPTDTQYF. Written as DNA, the CDR3 is TGTGCTAGCCGCCCAGCGCCCACAGATACGCAGTATTTT.

This clonotype was counted only a few times. The genes are TRBV5-1 and TRBJ2-1; 10 bases are a match to TRBD1. This CDR3 has 16 amino acids. Trimming removed 8 bases from V and 8 bases from J; junction bases left unmatched: 16. Germline-derived CDR1 and CDR2 are SGHRS and YFSETQ. The CDR3 nucleotides read TGCGCCAGATCCCGATACGGGACAGGGGATATAGATGAGCAGTTCTTC. Translated, it gives CARSRYGTGDIDEQFF.

The rearrangement uses TRBV27 and TRBJ2-5; D might be TRBD2 (5 bases). The CDR3 is made up of 18 amino acids. Germline lookup yields CDR1 MNHEY and CDR2 SMNVEV (reference sequence). Trimming removed 4 bases from V and 4 bases from J, with 25 bases in between. The CDR3 sequence is CASSSRFEGDMKGETQYF. The CDR3 DNA follows: TGTGCCAGCAGTTCTAGATTCGAGGGAGACATGAAGGGAGAGACCCAGTACTTC.

This chain joins TRBV29-1 and TRBJ2-5, with D maybe TRBD2 (6 bases). The CDR3 spans 11 residues. V was cut by 8 bases and J by 5 bases, with 12 bases left in between. The V gene's germline CDR1 is SQVTM and CDR2 ANQGSEA. In DNA form, the CDR3 reads TGCAGCAGTGGTGGGGGGGAGACCCAGTACTTC. Translated: CSSGGGETQYF.

The V gene is TRBV7-2, the J gene TRBJ2-3, with 7 bases fitting TRBD2. Germline V CDR1 and CDR2: SGHTA, FQGNSA. The CDR3 extends over 16 amino acids. The J segment lost 1 base and the V segment lost 3 bases, leaving 7 bases of the junction unmatched. The CDR3 is CASSLDTGGRTDTQYF. The CDR3 region has the DNA TGTGCCAGCAGCTTGGACACGGGAGGTCGCACAGATACGCAGTATTTT. The full variable domain, its missing parts supplied by reference TRBV7-2 and TRBJ2-3, is GAGVSQSPSNKVTEKGKDVELRCDPISGHTALYWYRQSLGQGLEFLIYFQGNSAPDKSGLPSDRFSAERTGGSVSTLTIQRTQQEDSAVYLCASSLDTGGRTDTQYFGPGTRLTVL.

The chain employs TRBV5-5 and TRBJ1-2; D is possibly TRBD1 (5 bases). CDR3 length: 12 amino acids. Germline CDR1 is SGHKS and CDR2 is YYEKEE (reference sequence). V shed 4 bases and J shed 6 bases, with 10 bases lying between them. The CDR3 nucleotides read TGTGCCAGCAGCGCAGGGTTGCATGGCTACACCTTC. Residues: CASSAGLHGYTF.

The genes are TRBV5-4 and TRBJ2-7, with TRBD1 as a possible D gene (5 bases). The ends were cut back, 5 bases at V and 4 bases at J, with 10 bases in the middle. The CDR3 has 12 amino acids. Germline V lookup: CDR1 SGHNT, CDR2 YYREEE (reference sequence). CDR3 residues: CASSSDKYEQYF. CDR3 DNA sequence: TGTGCCAGCAGTTCGGACAAGTACGAGCAGTACTTC. Combining the CDR3 with reference TRBV5-4 and TRBJ2-7 gives the whole variable domain ETGVTQSPTHLIKTRGQQVTLRCSSQSGHNTVSWYQQALGQGPQFIFQYYREEENGRGNFPPRFSGLQFPNYSSELNVNALELDDSALYLCASSSDKYEQYFGPGTRLTVT.

This clonotype showed up just a few times. The J gene is TRBJ2-3, the V gene TRBV30; the match to TRBD2 covers 8 bases. V shed 0 bases, J shed 2 bases, and the junction held 7 bases outside the gene matches. This CDR3 has 16 amino acids. Germline CDR1 and CDR2: GTSNPN and SVGIG (reference sequence). The CDR3 loop is CAWSVPGLAATDTQYF. In nucleotides, the CDR3 is TGTGCCTGGAGTGTACCTGGACTAGCCGCCACAGATACGCAGTATTTT.

This sequence joins TRBV11-1 and TRBJ1-3; D not resolved. This CDR3 has 14 residues. Between the trimmed V and J ends, which lost 5 bases and 0 bases, there was a span of 8 bases. Germline V gene lookup returns CDR1 SGHAT and CDR2 FQDESV (reference sequence). The CDR3, as DNA: TGTGCCAGCAGCCGCACGAACTCTGGAAACACCATATATTTT. Its translation: CASSRTNSGNTIYF.

This chain links TRBV5-1 with TRBJ2-7; 13 bases are shared with TRBD2. Germline CDR1 SGHRS, CDR2 YFSETQ. This CDR3 spans 15 amino acids. Unmatched junction bases numbered 3, after V lost 5 bases and J lost 1 base. This chain's CDR3 is CASSWTSGGSYEQYF. CDR3 coding DNA: TGCGCCAGCAGTTGGACTAGCGGGGGATCCTACGAGCAGTACTTC.

V gene TRBV29-1 combines with J gene TRBJ2-7, with 10 bases lining up with TRBD1. V lost 4 bases and J lost 3; bases outside the gene matches: 6. Germline CDR1 reads SQVTM; CDR2 reads ANQGSEA. There are 14 residues in the CDR3. The DNA of the CDR3 is TGCAGCGTTGCCCGACAGGGGGCCTACTACGAGCAGTACTTC. Translated: CSVARQGAYYEQYF.

The CDR3 loop is CASSFIVTPADEQFF. The CDR3 DNA reads TGCGCCAGCAGCTTCATAGTAACCCCGGCAGATGAGCAGTTCTTC. The chain is built from TRBV5-1 and TRBJ2-1; no definite D call. CDR3 length: 15 residues. The V gene's germline CDR1 is SGHRS and CDR2 YFSETQ. Trimming removed 2 bases at V and 8 bases at J, with 17 bases between. The whole variable domain, remainder taken from reference TRBV5-1 and TRBJ2-1, is KAGVTQTPRYLIKTRGQQVTLSCSPISGHRSVSWYQQTPGQGLQFLFEYFSETQRNKGNFPGRFSGRQFSNSRSEMNVSTLELGDSALYLCASSFIVTPADEQFFGPGTRLTVL.

A few counts support this clonotype. CDR3 DNA sequence: TGTGCCAGCAGCCCCTCCCGCCGGGGCACAGATACGCAGTATTTT. The encoded protein is CASSPSRRGTDTQYF. This chain links TRBV12-3 or TRBV12-4 with TRBJ2-3; D call uncertain. The CDR3 is made up of 15 amino acids. The V gene lost 6 bases and the J gene lost 1 base, with 14 bases spanning the gap.

This chain links TRBV10-3 with TRBJ2-1; 13 bases line up with TRBD2. This CDR3 comprises 15 residues. CDR1 is ENHRY, CDR2 SYGVKD, per germline. V was clipped by 5 bases and J by 7 bases; unmatched bases: 5. CDR3 residues: CAISLGTSGKNEQFF. The DNA of the CDR3 is TGTGCCATCAGTCTCGGGACTAGCGGGAAGAATGAGCAGTTCTTC.

This sequence joins TRBV2 and TRBJ2-1; the D gene is possibly TRBD1 (5 bases). V was pared by 3 bases and J by 4 bases, with 13 bases between. Per the germline V gene, CDR1 is SNHLY and CDR2 is FYNNEI. This CDR3 has 15 residues. The CDR3 bases are TGTGCCAGCAGTGACAGGGCGCTATCTTACAATGAGCAGTTCTTC. This sequence encodes CASSDRALSYNEQFF.

This chain connects TRBV29-1 to TRBJ2-5; the match to TRBD2 covers 9 bases. This CDR3 is built from 13 residues. Germline trimming cut 5 bases from V and 3 bases from J; bases unmatched to any gene: 4. Germline CDR1 reads SQVTM; CDR2 reads ANQGSEA. DNA of the CDR3: TGCAGCGTTTTGACTAGCGGAAAAGAGACCCAGTACTTC. Protein sequence: CSVLTSGKETQYF.

This clonotype was observed a few times. This chain joins TRBV5-1 and TRBJ2-5; maybe TRBD2 (6 bases). V was clipped by 4 bases and J by 4 bases, with 17 bases between them. The CDR3 runs 15 residues. CDR1 and CDR2 from the germline V gene are SGHRS and YFSETQ. CDR3 loop: CASSLDYRGRETQYF. In DNA form, the CDR3 reads TGCGCCAGCAGCCTGGACTATCGAGGGAGAGAGACCCAGTACTTC.

This clonotype was counted between two and nine times. This chain joins TRBV3-1 and TRBJ1-1, with D perhaps matching TRBD1 (5 bases). In germline, CDR1 is LGHDT, CDR2 YNNKEL (reference sequence). CDR3 length: 16 residues. Trimming removed 1 base from V and 10 bases from J, with 22 bases in between. The CDR3 loop is CASSQASSGAKLGAFF. For the CDR3, the DNA is TGTGCCAGCAGCCAAGCTTCATCCGGGGCTAAATTGGGAGCTTTCTTT.

The chain carries TRBV7-8 and TRBJ1-3; D remains ambiguous. CDR3 length: 13 residues. Trimming pared 5 bases from V and 8 bases from J, leaving 13 bases between. Germline values: CDR1 SGHVS, CDR2 FQNEAQ. The CDR3 coding sequence is TGTGCCAGCAGCCCTCCCCAAGAGGACACCATATATTTT. It is translated as CASSPPQEDTIYF.

This clonotype came up a few times. The rearrangement joins TRBV7-3 to TRBJ2-1; 8 nucleotides match TRBD2. The CDR3 runs 13 residues. Germline V gene data show CDR1 as SGHTA and CDR2 as FQGTGA. With V trimmed by 3 bases and J by 6 bases, 1 base remained unmatched. CDR3 amino acids: CASSFTSGNEQFF. In DNA, the CDR3 is TGTGCCAGCAGCTTCACTAGCGGCAATGAGCAGTTCTTC.

This clonotype occurred a few times. The chain is built from TRBV10-3 and TRBJ1-6; D might be TRBD1 (6 bases). In germline, CDR1 is ENHRY, CDR2 SYGVKD. Trimming removed 4 bases at V and 7 bases at J, with 14 bases between. The length of the CDR3 is 15 residues. This CDR3 is CAISAPDRPNSPLHF. The CDR3 DNA reads TGTGCCATCAGTGCTCCAGACAGGCCGAATTCACCCCTCCACTTT.